This is a list of T cell receptor beta chains from one sample in a study of beta chain features in type 1 diabetes. TCRdb keeps only in-frame clones here, not all; method: immunoSEQ multiplex PCR. Seen here are over 350,000 clones, about 14% observed once, and the top ten hold 0.019%. Sample: naive CD4+ T cells from blood. All receptors come from a woman younger than 35 in good health. CDR3s include the opening cysteine and the closing phenylalanine or tryptophan. D genes are given only for firm matches. Size values are once, few and many counts, or a class for expanded clones, and some rows have none.

d_gene: .; v_gene: TRBV15; abundance: .; j_gene: TRBJ1-1; CDR3nt: TGTGCCACCAGCAGAGCGCGCGGGGGACGAGCTTTCTTT; CDR3aa: CATSRARGGRAFF
d_gene: .; v_gene: TRBV7-7; abundance: few; j_gene: TRBJ2-1; CDR3nt: TGTGCCAGCAGCCCCACTAGGGCCAATGAGCAGTTCTTC; CDR3aa: CASSPTRANEQFF
d_gene: TRBD2; v_gene: TRBV7-9; abundance: few; j_gene: TRBJ2-1; CDR3nt: TGTGCCAGCAGCTTACATGATCAACTAGCGGAGTTCTTC; CDR3aa: CASSLHDQLAEFF
d_gene: TRBD1; v_gene: TRBV2; abundance: .; j_gene: TRBJ2-7; CDR3nt: TGTGCCAGCAGTTTAATGGGACAGGTTTCCTACGAGCAGTACTTC; CDR3aa: CASSLMGQVSYEQYF
d_gene: .; v_gene: TRBV19; abundance: .; j_gene: TRBJ2-6; CDR3nt: TGTGCCAGTAGTATAGATCGGTTCTCTGGGGCCAACATCCTGACTTTC; CDR3aa: CASSIDRFSGANILTF
d_gene: .; v_gene: TRBV2; abundance: .; j_gene: TRBJ2-7; CDR3nt: TGTGCCAGCAGACCAACAGTCTCCTACGAGCAGTACTTC; CDR3aa: CASRPTVSYEQYF
d_gene: .; v_gene: TRBV27; abundance: few; j_gene: TRBJ1-5; CDR3nt: TGTGCCAGCAGTTTGAGGGGGACTAGGCAGCCCCAGCATTTT; CDR3aa: CASSLRGTRQPQHF
d_gene: .; v_gene: TRBV18; abundance: few; j_gene: TRBJ2-2; CDR3nt: TGTGCCAGCTCAAGGGATCGTTCTGCGGGGAACACCGGGGAGCTGTTTTTT; CDR3aa: CASSRDRSAGNTGELFF
d_gene: .; v_gene: TRBV13; abundance: few; j_gene: TRBJ2-7; CDR3nt: TGTGCCAGCAGCTTAAGACAGGCCGACTACGAGCAGTACTTC; CDR3aa: CASSLRQADYEQYF
d_gene: .; v_gene: TRBV30; abundance: few; j_gene: TRBJ2-2; CDR3nt: TGTGCCTGGAGTGGGTTATTAGTCACCGGGGAGCTGTTTTTT; CDR3aa: CAWSGLLVTGELFF
d_gene: TRBD1; v_gene: TRBV4-3; abundance: .; j_gene: TRBJ1-4; CDR3nt: TGCGCCAGCAGCCCAGTCATCAGGGGGGCGGCTGAAAAACTGTTTTTT; CDR3aa: CASSPVIRGAAEKLFF
d_gene: .; v_gene: TRBV10-3; abundance: .; j_gene: TRBJ2-1; CDR3nt: TGTGCCATCAGTGAGCAGGTGAATGAGCAGTTCTTC; CDR3aa: CAISEQVNEQFF
d_gene: TRBD1; v_gene: TRBV29-1; abundance: few; j_gene: TRBJ2-7; CDR3nt: TGCAGCGTTGTAGGGGGCACAGGATCCTACGAGCAGTACTTC; CDR3aa: CSVVGGTGSYEQYF
d_gene: TRBD2; v_gene: TRBV27; abundance: few; j_gene: TRBJ2-1; CDR3nt: TGTGCCAGCAGTACTCTAGCGGGTTCGTACAATGAGCAGTTCTTC; CDR3aa: CASSTLAGSYNEQFF
d_gene: .; v_gene: TRBV28; abundance: few; j_gene: TRBJ1-2; CDR3nt: TGTGCCAGCAGTTCCACGGGGGGCTACACCTTC; CDR3aa: CASSSTGGYTF
d_gene: .; v_gene: TRBV23-1; abundance: few; j_gene: TRBJ2-2; CDR3nt: TGCGCCAGCAGTCGAAGGGGCGTGGGCACGAACACCGGGGAGCTGTTTTTT; CDR3aa: CASSRRGVGTNTGELFF
d_gene: TRBD2; v_gene: TRBV28; abundance: .; j_gene: TRBJ2-1; CDR3nt: TGTGCCAGCATCTCGGGGACTAGCGGAAACAATGAGCAGTTCTTC; CDR3aa: CASISGTSGNNEQFF
d_gene: .; v_gene: TRBV30; abundance: few; j_gene: TRBJ1-4; CDR3nt: TGTGCCTGGAGTGTAGGGGTAGTTAATGAAAAACTGTTTTTT; CDR3aa: CAWSVGVVNEKLFF